This TCR beta chain was profiled in a study of blood T cells in healthy people across ages. Across the study: With template switching, about one barcoded beta molecule was captured per two T cells.

Broader study findings: TCR beta diversity per million T cells fell roughly linearly with age. Long-lived donors carried more naive CD4+ cells and greater diversity than aged donors.

Concerning this clonotype itself: Its matching antigen is unknown.

Sample-barcoded 5' priming and a J-beta primer mix drove a second PCR of 7 to 11 cycles. A template-switch adaptor that had 12 random nucleotides put a tag on each cDNA molecule. Via MiXCR, TCRdb re-called the 5' RACE reads, giving one row per CDR3 protein. The data show more than 1.4 million distinct CDR3 sequences, 40% to 50% seen once. Sequences were obtained from blood. This clonotype originated in a woman aged 18 to 35 in good health.

The CDR3 DNA reads as TGTGCCAGCAGTGAAGCTCAGGGAGCTGAAAAACTGTTTTTT. It yields the protein CASSEAQGAEKLFF. The genes are TRBV2 and TRBJ1-4; the D gene is possibly TRBD1 (5 bases). CDR3 length: 14 residues. V dropped 0 bases and J dropped 7 bases, with 9 bases sitting between them. Germline loops: CDR1 SNHLY, CDR2 FYNNEI.